Listed below are T cell receptor beta chains from one sample, sequenced in a study of blood T cell repertoires in COVID-19. Profiling relied on immunoSEQ multiplex PCR, and the TCRdb table lists in-frame clones only, not all of them. Counted here are about 180,000 clones, 70% to 90% occurring once; the ten biggest clones make up under 2%. The sequenced sample consisted of peripheral blood. These TCRs come from a man aged 18 to 30 who had recovered from COVID-19. Each CDR3 is given with its conserved first and last residue. Each record gives: clone size, J gene, V gene, D gene, CDR3 DNA, CDR3 protein. The D gene is left open where the match is weak. Some rows mark clone size as missing; the rest say once, few, many or name a class of expanded clone.

>.|TRBJ1-3|TRBV11-2|.
TGTGCCAGCAGCTTGACGGGGTTGGCGGGAAACACCATATATTTT
CASSLTGLAGNTIYF
>.|TRBJ2-7|TRBV4-1|.
TGCGCCAGCAGCCAAGGGGTCGGGACTCCTACCTACGAGCAGTACTTC
CASSQGVGTPTYEQYF
>.|TRBJ1-6|TRBV9|.
TGTGCCAGCAGCGCAGGACAGTTAACGAATTCACCCCTCCACTTT
CASSAGQLTNSPLHF
>.|TRBJ1-5|TRBV28|TRBD1
TGTGCCAGCAGTCACCGGGACAGGGTCATGAGGAGCAATCAGCCCCAGCATTTT
CASSHRDRVMRSNQPQHF
>.|TRBJ2-7|TRBV7-9|TRBD2
TGTGCCAGCGCTTCCGGGACTAGTGCCTACGAGCAGTACTTC
CASASGTSAYEQYF
>.|TRBJ1-1|TRBV5-4|TRBD1
TGTGCCAGCAGCCTCCGGGACAGGGGGCGCATAACTGAAGCTTTCTTT
CASSLRDRGRITEAFF
>.|TRBJ2-7|TRBV5-3|TRBD2
TGTGCCAGAAGCCCCCGGATAGCGGGAACCTACGAGCAGTACTTC
CARSPRIAGTYEQYF
>few|TRBJ2-3|TRBV7-3|TRBD1
TGTGCCAGCAGCATTGGACAGGGGGGAGATACGCAGTATTTT
CASSIGQGGDTQYF
>.|TRBJ2-7|TRBV5-4|TRBD2
TGTGCCAGCAGCTTGGGGACTAGCGGGAGGGTTCTAAACGAGCAGTACTTC
CASSLGTSGRVLNEQYF
>.|TRBJ2-3|TRBV19|TRBD2
TGTGCCAGTAGAAGTAGATCTAGCGGCCCAGATACGCAGTATTTT
CASRSRSSGPDTQYF
>.|TRBJ1-2|TRBV27|TRBD1
TGTGCCAGCAGACCTCGACAGGGGATCCATGGCTACACCTTC
CASRPRQGIHGYTF
>.|TRBJ2-7|TRBV5-5|.
TGTGCCAGCAGCCCGCCCGGAGCGGTGTATGGCGAGCAGTACTTC
CASSPPGAVYGEQYF
>.|TRBJ2-1|TRBV24-1|.
TGTGCCACCAGGTTTAACAATGAGCAGTTCTTC
CATRFNNEQFF
>.|TRBJ2-2|TRBV5-8|.
TGTGCCAGCAGCTTAGGGCAGGAGGTCACCGGGGAGCTGTTTTTT
CASSLGQEVTGELFF
>.|TRBJ2-3|TRBV5-1|.
TGCGCCAGCAACGAACGCGGGGACACAGATACGCAGTATTTT
CASNERGDTDTQYF
>.|TRBJ1-3|TRBV7-9|.
TGTGCCAGCAGCTTAAGGGAGTTAGAGGGTACTGGAAACACCATATATTTT
CASSLRELEGTGNTIYF
>.|TRBJ1-1|TRBV6-2/TRBV6-3|.
TGTGCCAGCACCCCTCGGCGGGGGGCGCGGGTGAACACTGAAGCTTTCTTT
CASTPRRGARVNTEAFF
>.|TRBJ2-7|TRBV10-3|.
TGTGCCATCAGTGAGCTCCCCTACGAGCAGTACTTC
CAISELPYEQYF
>.|TRBJ1-6|TRBV4-3|.
TGCGCCAGCAGCCAAGGGGGACTAAATTCACCCCTCCACTTT
CASSQGGLNSPLHF
>.|TRBJ1-6|TRBV6-5|TRBD1
TGTGCCAGCAGGTCGGGACAGGTCGGCGATTCACCCCTCCACTTT
CASRSGQVGDSPLHF
>.|TRBJ1-1|TRBV21-1|.
TGTGCCAGCAGCAAGCAGGGCGGAGACACTGAAGCTTTCTTT
CASSKQGGDTEAFF
>.|TRBJ1-3|TRBV6-5|.
TGTGCCAGCAGTCTCGACAGCTCTGGAAACACCATATATTTT
CASSLDSSGNTIYF
>.|TRBJ1-2|TRBV7-2|TRBD1
TGTGCCAGCAGCTTAGAGGGGGCGAACTATGGCTACACCTTC
CASSLEGANYGYTF
>once|TRBJ2-6|TRBV5-4|.
TGTGCCAGCAGTCCCCCCAAGCCAGGGGCCAACGTCCTGACTTTC
CASSPPKPGANVLTF
>.|TRBJ1-2|TRBV6-6|.
TGTGCCAGCAGTCCCCGGTTGCAGGGGTCCTATCGCTACACCTTC
CASSPRLQGSYRYTF
>.|TRBJ2-1|TRBV28|.
TGTGCCAGCAGTTTAGCGGGACCGTCGTACAATGAGCAGTTCTTC
CASSLAGPSYNEQFF
>.|TRBJ1-4|TRBV15|TRBD1
TGTGCCACCAGCACAGGGGGCGAAGAAAAACTGTTTTTT
CATSTGGEEKLFF